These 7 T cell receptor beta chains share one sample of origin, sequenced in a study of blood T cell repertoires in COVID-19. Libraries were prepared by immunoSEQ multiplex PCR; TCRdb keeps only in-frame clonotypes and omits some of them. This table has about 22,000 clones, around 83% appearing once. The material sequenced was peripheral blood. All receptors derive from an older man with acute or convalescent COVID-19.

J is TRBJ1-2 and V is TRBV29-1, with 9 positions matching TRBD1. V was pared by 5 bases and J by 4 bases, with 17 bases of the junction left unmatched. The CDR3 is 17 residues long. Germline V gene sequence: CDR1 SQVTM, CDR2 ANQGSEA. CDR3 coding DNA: TGCAGCGTTTTGCCAGTCCCGGGACAGGGACCCAGCTATGGCTACACCTTC. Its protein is CSVLPVPGQGPSYGYTF.

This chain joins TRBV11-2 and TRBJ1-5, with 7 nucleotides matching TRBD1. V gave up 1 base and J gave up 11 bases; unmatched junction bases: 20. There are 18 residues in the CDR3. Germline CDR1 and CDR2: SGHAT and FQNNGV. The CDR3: CASSLAPPTGQPLGAQHF. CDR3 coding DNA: TGTGCCAGCAGCTTAGCACCTCCGACGGGACAGCCCCTGGGAGCCCAGCATTTT.

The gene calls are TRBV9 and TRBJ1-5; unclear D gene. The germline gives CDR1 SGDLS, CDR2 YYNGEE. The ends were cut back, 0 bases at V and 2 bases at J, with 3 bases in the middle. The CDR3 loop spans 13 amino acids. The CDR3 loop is CASSVAGNQPQHF. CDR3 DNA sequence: TGTGCCAGCAGCGTAGCGGGCAATCAGCCCCAGCATTTT.

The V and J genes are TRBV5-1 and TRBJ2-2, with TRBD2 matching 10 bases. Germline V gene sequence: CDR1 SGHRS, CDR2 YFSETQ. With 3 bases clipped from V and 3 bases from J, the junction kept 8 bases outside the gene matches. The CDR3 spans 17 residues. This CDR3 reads CASSSKREGLHTGELFF. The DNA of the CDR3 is TGCGCCAGCAGCTCGAAGCGGGAGGGCCTACACACCGGGGAGCTGTTTTTT.

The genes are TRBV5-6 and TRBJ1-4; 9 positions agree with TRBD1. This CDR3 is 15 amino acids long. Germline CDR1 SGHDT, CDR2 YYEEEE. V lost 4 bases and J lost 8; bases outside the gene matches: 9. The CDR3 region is CASSEGGQGKEKLFF. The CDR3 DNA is TGTGCCAGCAGCGAAGGGGGACAGGGAAAAGAAAAACTGTTTTTT. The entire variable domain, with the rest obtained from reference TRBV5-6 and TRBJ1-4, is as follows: DAGVTQSPTHLIKTRGQQVTLRCSPKSGHDTVSWYQQALGQGPQFIFQYYEEEERQRGNFPDRFSGHQFPNYSSELNVNALLLGDSALYLCASSEGGQGKEKLFFGSGTQLSVL.

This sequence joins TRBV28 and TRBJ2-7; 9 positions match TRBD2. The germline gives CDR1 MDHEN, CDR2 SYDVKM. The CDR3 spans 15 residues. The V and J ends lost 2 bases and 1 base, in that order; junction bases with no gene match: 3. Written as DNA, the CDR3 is TGTGCCAGCAGTTTACTTAGCGGGAGTTCCTACGAGCAGTACTTC. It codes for CASSLLSGSSYEQYF.

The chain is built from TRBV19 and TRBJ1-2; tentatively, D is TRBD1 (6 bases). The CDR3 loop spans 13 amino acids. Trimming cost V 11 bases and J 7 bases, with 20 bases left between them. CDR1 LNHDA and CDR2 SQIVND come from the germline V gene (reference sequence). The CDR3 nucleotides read TGTGCCGGTGGTGTAACGGGGGGCCCTGGCTACACCTTC. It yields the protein CAGGVTGGPGYTF.